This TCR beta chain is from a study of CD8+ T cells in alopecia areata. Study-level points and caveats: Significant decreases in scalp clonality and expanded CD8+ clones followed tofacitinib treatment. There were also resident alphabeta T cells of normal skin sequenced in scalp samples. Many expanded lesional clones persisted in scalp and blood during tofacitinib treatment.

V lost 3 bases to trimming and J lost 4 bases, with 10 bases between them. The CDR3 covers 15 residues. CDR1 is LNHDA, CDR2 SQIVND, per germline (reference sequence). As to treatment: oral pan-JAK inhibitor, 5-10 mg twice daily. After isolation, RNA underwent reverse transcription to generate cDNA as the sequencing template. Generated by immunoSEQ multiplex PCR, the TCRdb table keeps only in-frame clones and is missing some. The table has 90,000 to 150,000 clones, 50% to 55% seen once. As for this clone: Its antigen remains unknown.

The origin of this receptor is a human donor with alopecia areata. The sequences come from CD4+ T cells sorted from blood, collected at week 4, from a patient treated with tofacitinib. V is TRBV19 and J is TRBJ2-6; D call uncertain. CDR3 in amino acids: CASSIGVTGANVLTF. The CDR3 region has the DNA TGTGCCAGTAGTATCGGAGTAACCGGGGCCAACGTCCTGACTTTC.